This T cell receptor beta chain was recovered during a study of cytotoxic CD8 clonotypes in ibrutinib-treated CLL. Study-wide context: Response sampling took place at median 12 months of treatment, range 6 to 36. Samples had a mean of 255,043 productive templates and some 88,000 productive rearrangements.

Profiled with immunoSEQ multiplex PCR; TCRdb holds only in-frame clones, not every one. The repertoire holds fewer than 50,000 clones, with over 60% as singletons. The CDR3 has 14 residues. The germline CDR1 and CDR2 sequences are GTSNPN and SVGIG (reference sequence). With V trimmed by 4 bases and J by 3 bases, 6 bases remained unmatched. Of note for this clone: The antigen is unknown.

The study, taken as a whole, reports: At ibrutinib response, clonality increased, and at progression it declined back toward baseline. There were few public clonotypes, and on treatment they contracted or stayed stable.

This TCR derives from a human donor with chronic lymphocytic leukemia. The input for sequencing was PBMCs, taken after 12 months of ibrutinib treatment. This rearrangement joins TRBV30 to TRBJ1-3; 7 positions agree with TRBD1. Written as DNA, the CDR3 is TGTGCCTGGATCCTCCAGGGGGGTGGAAACACCATATATTTT. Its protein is CAWILQGGGNTIYF.